The next 30 T cell receptor beta chains were all read from a single sample in a study of tumor-infiltrating lymphocytes in oesophageal squamous cell carcinoma. Each CDR3 protein is one row after TCRdb ran MiXCR on the PCR reads. The sample has under 15,000 distinct CDR3 sequences, under 60% seen once; the top ten hold around 10%. The specimen was blood. These receptors originate from a female donor with esophageal squamous cell carcinoma.

This chain links TRBV6-1 with TRBJ2-1, with unresolved D. Matching the DNA end better, TRBJ2-7 makes the J call doubtful. The CDR3 is 12 amino acids. CDR1 is MNHNS, CDR2 SASEGT, per germline. This CDR3 reads CASSEASYEQYF. Here the CDR3 DNA reads TGTGCCAGCAGTGAAGCGAGCTACGAGCAGTACTTC.

The CDR3 DNA is TGTGCCAGCAGGCCGACTAGCGGGGGGCGCTCCTACAATGAGCAGTTCTTC. Protein product: CASRPTSGGRSYNEQFF. This chain joins TRBV12-3 or TRBV12-4 and TRBJ2-1; 13 bases fit TRBD2. The CDR3 sequence is 17 residues long. V shed 6 bases, J shed 0 bases, and the junction held 5 bases outside the gene matches.

This clonotype was recorded a few times. This chain connects TRBV7-8 to TRBJ2-5, with 11 bases lining up with TRBD2. This CDR3 is built from 14 residues. CDR1 is SGHVS, CDR2 FQNEAQ, per germline. V was pared by 1 base and J by 11 bases, with 6 bases of the junction left unmatched. The CDR3 DNA reads TGTGCCAGCAGCTTAGTAGCGGGAGGGCTTGAGCAGTACTTC. This sequence encodes CASSLVAGGLEQYF.

The chain uses TRBV6-5 and TRBJ2-2; 9 bases line up with TRBD2. Germline V gene sequence: CDR1 MNHEY, CDR2 SVGAGI. This CDR3 is built from 14 residues. The ends lost 9 bases at V and 4 bases at J; junction bases unmatched: 6. In DNA, the CDR3 is TGTGCCAGTGGGGAGACTAGCGGCACCGGGGAGCTGTTTTTT. This codes for CASGETSGTGELFF.

This clonotype has a count of ten or more. This chain joins TRBV10-3 and TRBJ2-7; 9 positions match TRBD1. In germline, CDR1 is ENHRY, CDR2 SYGVKD. V was pared by 2 bases and J by 7 bases, with 12 bases of the junction left unmatched. The CDR3 is 16 residues long. The CDR3 sequence: CAISEPTGTGINEQYF. The CDR3 DNA is TGTGCCATCAGTGAGCCCACCGGGACAGGGATCAATGAGCAGTACTTC.

The CDR3 spells CASSLDRLQGNQYF. CDR3 coding DNA: TGTGCCAGCAGCCTCGACCGCCTTCAGGGGAACCAGTACTTC. The chain recombines TRBV7-8 with TRBJ2-5; tentative D call: TRBD1 (6 bases). Germline V gene data show CDR1 as SGHVS and CDR2 as FQNEAQ. This CDR3 has 14 amino acids. With 5 bases removed from V and 10 bases from J, the gap between germline ends came to 20 bases.

J is TRBJ1-1 and V is TRBV7-9; unclear D gene. The CDR3 runs to 12 residues. Looked up from germline, CDR1 is SEHNR and CDR2 is FQNEAQ (reference sequence). Between the trimmed V and J ends, which lost 6 bases and 1 base, there was a span of 6 bases. The CDR3 nucleotides are TGTGCCAGCAGGGACGGGAACACTGAAGCTTTCTTT. This translates into CASRDGNTEAFF.

This chain uses TRBV7-6 with TRBJ1-1; D may be TRBD1 (5 bases). The V gene's germline CDR1 is SGHVS and CDR2 FNYEAQ. V was trimmed by 1 base and J by 3 bases, leaving 24 bases between them. This CDR3 contains 19 residues. The CDR3, as DNA: TGTGCCAGCAGCTTAGGATCGGCGGGGGTGGGGGGAGGGTACACTGAAGCTTTCTTT. Protein sequence: CASSLGSAGVGGGYTEAFF.

The V call is TRBV7-2, the J call TRBJ2-3; 7 positions match TRBD1. The ends lost 4 bases at V and 11 bases at J; junction bases unmatched: 27. The CDR3 spans 19 residues. The germline CDR1 and CDR2 sequences are SGHTA and FQGNSA. The CDR3 nucleotides read TGTGCCAGCAGCTCTCCGCGGCGCAGGGGACAGCCTACCACCTACGAGCAGTATTTT. Translated: CASSSPRRRGQPTTYEQYF. The variable domain in full, with the rest retrieved from reference TRBV7-2 and TRBJ2-3, is GAGVSQSPSNKVTEKGKDVELRCDPISGHTALYWYRQSLGQGLEFLIYFQGNSAPDKSGLPSDRFSAERTGGSVSTLTIQRTQQEDSAVYLCASSSPRRRGQPTTYEQYFGPGTRLTVL.

This clonotype was observed a few times. CDR3 nucleotides: TGTGCCAGTAGTATGAGAGACCTTAGCAATCAGCCCCAGCATTTT. Amino acids: CASSMRDLSNQPQHF. This rearrangement joins TRBV19 to TRBJ1-5, with unresolved D. CDR3 length equals 15 residues. Germline CDR1 is LNHDA and CDR2 is SQIVND (reference sequence). V shed 3 bases and J shed 0 bases, with 9 bases lying between them.

This clonotype is deemed medium-sized. As DNA, the CDR3 is TGTGCCAGCAGCTCACAGGGGAGCGGTTCACCCCTCCACTTT. It codes for CASSSQGSGSPLHF. The chain links TRBV7-8 to TRBJ1-6, with TRBD1 identical over 7 bases. Germline loops: CDR1 SGHVS, CDR2 FQNEAQ. V trimming: 4 bases; J trimming: 9 bases; junction bases outside the gene matches: 6. This CDR3 has 14 amino acids.

At least ten counts were recorded for this clonotype. Given the absence of the conserved phenylalanine or tryptophan at the CDR3 end, a read error is likely. The DNA is omitted, as the CDR3 cannot be located on it reliably, and the CDR3 follows TCRdb's listing. This chain links TRBV7-2 with TRBJ2-7; the table's D call, TRBD2, was not checked against the DNA. The CDR3 sequence runs 17 residues, both termini included. In germline, CDR1 is SGHTA, CDR2 FQGNSA. This CDR3 is CASSLDFGADYGYTFGS.

As concerns this clonotype: The missing conserved phenylalanine or tryptophan at the end of this CDR3 makes a read error likely. The DNA is left out, because the CDR3 cannot be placed on it with certainty; the CDR3 is given as TCRdb lists it. CDR3 protein: CASSSVLLGYGYGYTFGS. The chain joins TRBV28 to TRBJ2-7. Germline CDR1 is MDHEN and CDR2 is SYDVKM. The CDR3 spans 18 amino acids, including both terminal residues.

J is TRBJ2-1 and V is TRBV7-4; weak D call: TRBD1 (6 bases). The J call is uncertain, as TRBJ2-5 better fits the DNA end. The CDR3 totals 14 residues. Germline V gene sequence: CDR1 SGHVT, CDR2 SQSDAQ. The CDR3: CASSLARQEETQYF. The CDR3 coding sequence is TGTGCCAGCAGCTTAGCGCGACAGGAAGAGACCCAGTACTTC.

In its sample, this clonotype was seen a few times. This chain connects TRBV7-9 to TRBJ1-4; 7 bases are shared with TRBD1. V was pared by 2 bases and J by 6 bases, with 6 bases of the junction left unmatched. Germline V gene sequence: CDR1 SEHNR, CDR2 FQNEAQ (reference sequence). The CDR3 contains 15 residues. The CDR3 protein is CASSLRTGSYEKLFF. The CDR3 bases are TGTGCCAGCAGCTTAAGGACAGGCTCTTATGAAAAACTGTTTTTT.

The table lists this clonotype with a few counts. This chain links TRBV28 with TRBJ2-1; D remains ambiguous. The CDR3 consists of 11 residues. Between the trimmed V and J ends, which lost 3 bases and 12 bases, there was a span of 9 bases. Germline V gene sequence: CDR1 MDHEN, CDR2 SYDVKM. The CDR3 bases are TGTGCCAGCAGTTTCCAGGCCGGGCAGTTCTTC. It codes for CASSFQAGQFF.

This clonotype qualifies as medium-sized. The rearrangement links TRBV6-1 to TRBJ1-4, with D hard to call. Deletions cut 8 bases from V and 6 bases from J, with 16 bases between. Germline V gives CDR1 MNHNS, CDR2 SASEGT. The CDR3 totals 14 residues. The CDR3 coding sequence is TGTGCCAGCTTGACGAACTTCGGATATGAAAAACTGTTTTTT. Its translation is CASLTNFGYEKLFF.

This clonotype was recorded many times. This chain links TRBV5-5 with TRBJ1-1; 7 nucleotides agree with TRBD1. CDR1 is SGHKS, CDR2 YYEKEE, per germline (reference sequence). Losses at the gene ends were 4 bases for V and 4 bases for J; bases not matched to a gene: 4. This CDR3 comprises 13 residues. CDR3 bases: TGTGCCAGCAGCCGACAGGGATCCACTGAAGCTTTCTTT. It specifies CASSRQGSTEAFF.

A note on this clonotype: The final CDR3 position lacks the conserved phenylalanine or tryptophan, pointing to a likely read error. Because the CDR3's place on the DNA is in doubt, the DNA is left out and the CDR3 is given as listed by TCRdb. The genes are TRBV5-1 and TRBJ2-5; TRBD1, the table's D call, lacks a check against the DNA. The length of the CDR3 is 18 amino acids, counting both ends. The germline gives CDR1 SGHRS, CDR2 YFSETQ. This CDR3 reads CASRRTASRANYGYTFGS.

As regards this clonotype: The CDR3 carries no conserved terminal phenylalanine or tryptophan, so it likely arises from a read error. It is unclear where the CDR3 begins or ends on the DNA, so no DNA is shown, and the CDR3 is as TCRdb lists it. This chain's CDR3 is CASSLIWARDVRPSTSGQ. The V call is TRBV7-9, the J call TRBJ1-1; the tabulated D call, TRBD1, remains unverified against the DNA. The CDR3 adds up to 18 amino acids, both ends counted. Germline loops: CDR1 SEHNR, CDR2 FQNEAQ (reference sequence).

Relative to its sample, this clonotype is medium-sized. V is TRBV11-2 and J is TRBJ2-2, with 14 positions matching TRBD2. The CDR3 contains 19 residues. The germline gives CDR1 SGHAT, CDR2 FQNNGV. The ends lost 4 bases at V and 1 base at J; junction bases unmatched: 8. The CDR3 DNA reads as TGTGCCAGCAGCTCCGGGGGGACTAGCGGGAGAGGGAACACCGGGGAGCTGTTTTTT. Its protein product is CASSSGGTSGRGNTGELFF.

This clonotype is termed medium-sized. The chain is built from TRBV7-9 and TRBJ2-7; D possibly corresponds to TRBD2 (5 bases). This CDR3 is 13 amino acids long. Germline values: CDR1 SEHNR, CDR2 FQNEAQ (reference sequence). Trimming took off 3 bases at V and 6 bases at J, with 12 bases between the two ends. As DNA, the CDR3 is TGTGCCAGCAGCTTGGAGAGCGGCGGCGAGCAGTACTTC. Encoded protein: CASSLESGGEQYF.

This clonotype was seen many times. V gene TRBV18 combines with J gene TRBJ2-7; D is uncertain. CDR1 is KGHSH, CDR2 LQKENI, per germline. This CDR3 has 14 amino acids. V was trimmed by 2 bases and J by 5 bases, leaving 13 bases between them. The CDR3 spells CASSPTSGRDEQYF. CDR3 in DNA: TGTGCCAGCTCACCAACCTCGGGTAGGGACGAGCAGTACTTC.

This chain uses TRBV28 with TRBJ1-1; perhaps TRBD1 as D (6 bases). V lost 10 bases and J lost 6, with 12 bases in between. This CDR3 contains 11 residues. Germline-derived CDR1 and CDR2 are MDHEN and SYDVKM. The CDR3 here is CATRGRPEAFF. CDR3 sequence (DNA): TGTGCCACCAGGGGACGCCCTGAAGCTTTCTTT.

The rearrangement links TRBV7-2 to TRBJ2-7; 9 nucleotides agree with TRBD2. Germline-derived CDR1 and CDR2 are SGHTA and FQGNSA. V shed 0 bases, J shed 4 bases, and the junction held 7 bases outside the gene matches. This CDR3 has 16 residues. CDR3 nucleotide sequence: TGTGCCAGCAGCTTAGCGGGCGGGAGGGTCCTATACGAGCAGTACTTC. This encodes CASSLAGGRVLYEQYF.

The rearrangement joins TRBV11-2 to TRBJ2-3; 7 bases map to TRBD2. Germline V lookup: CDR1 SGHAT, CDR2 FQNNGV. V shed 5 bases and J 2 bases; nucleotides not matched to a gene: 13. CDR3 length: 17 residues. The CDR3 region has the DNA TGTGCCAGCAGCCCGACCCGGAAGCGGGATACCACAGATACGCAGTATTTT. It codes for CASSPTRKRDTTDTQYF.

This chain uses TRBV11-2 with TRBJ2-7; 8 bases are shared with TRBD1. The ends lost 2 bases at V and 3 bases at J; junction bases unmatched: 6. Germline V lookup: CDR1 SGHAT, CDR2 FQNNGV. The length of the CDR3 is 15 residues. The CDR3 nucleotides are TGTGCCAGCAGCTTATTCGACAGGGGTATCTACGAGCAGTACTTC. Amino acids: CASSLFDRGIYEQYF. Together with reference TRBV11-2 and TRBJ2-7, the CDR3 gives the full variable domain: EAGVAQSPRYKIIEKRQSVAFWCNPISGHATLYWYQQILGQGPKLLIQFQNNGVVDDSQLPKDRFSAERLKGVDSTLKIQPAKLEDSAVYLCASSLFDRGIYEQYFGPGTRLTVT.

By share, this clonotype ranks as medium-sized. The genes are TRBV6-6 and TRBJ2-4; 8 bases align to TRBD1. Germline V gene sequence: CDR1 MNHNY, CDR2 SVGAGI (reference sequence). V was pared by 0 bases and J by 0 bases, with 1 base of the junction left unmatched. This CDR3 comprises 16 residues. The DNA for the CDR3 is TGTGCCAGCAGTTACTCAGGGACAGGAGCCAAAAACATTCAGTACTTC. It specifies CASSYSGTGAKNIQYF.

This chain uses TRBV28 with TRBJ2-5; 8 positions agree with TRBD2. The J call may be faulty, since TRBJ2-7 better matches the DNA end. Germline values: CDR1 MDHEN, CDR2 SYDVKM. The length of the CDR3 is 14 residues. The CDR3 bases are TGTGCCAGCAGTTTTGGGCTAGCGGGCTACGAGCAGTACTTC. This encodes CASSFGLAGYEQYF.

The CDR3 bases are TGTGCCAGCAGCTCCGGGACGGTCGAGCAGTTCTTC. Translated: CASSSGTVEQFF. The chain recombines TRBV7-6 with TRBJ2-5; D possibly matches TRBD1 or TRBD2 (5 bases each). The J call may be in error: the DNA end matches TRBJ2-1 better. This CDR3 has 12 amino acids. Per the germline V gene, CDR1 is SGHVS and CDR2 is FNYEAQ.